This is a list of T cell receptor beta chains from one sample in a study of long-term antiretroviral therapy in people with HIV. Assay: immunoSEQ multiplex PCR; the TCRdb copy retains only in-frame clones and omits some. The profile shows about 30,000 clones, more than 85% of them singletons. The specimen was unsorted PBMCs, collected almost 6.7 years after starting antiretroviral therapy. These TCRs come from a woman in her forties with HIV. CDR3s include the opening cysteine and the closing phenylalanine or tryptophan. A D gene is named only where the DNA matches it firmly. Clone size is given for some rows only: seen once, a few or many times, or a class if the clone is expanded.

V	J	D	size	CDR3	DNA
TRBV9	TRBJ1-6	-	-	CASSLTPRADSPLHF	TGTGCCAGCAGCTTGACACCAAGGGCGGATTCACCCCTCCACTTT
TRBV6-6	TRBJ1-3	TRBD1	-	CASRPVDRGSGNTIYF	TGTGCCAGCAGACCCGTCGACAGGGGGAGTGGGAACACCATATATTTT
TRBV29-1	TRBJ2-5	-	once	CSARRGSETQYF	TGCAGCGCCAGGCGGGGTAGTGAGACCCAGTACTTC
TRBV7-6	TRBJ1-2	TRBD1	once	CASSLAAGGVDGYTF	TGTGCCAGCAGCTTAGCGGCAGGGGGTGTCGATGGCTACACCTTC
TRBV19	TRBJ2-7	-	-	CASSNPGLRAHEQYF	TGTGCCAGTAGTAATCCGGGACTCAGGGCCCACGAGCAGTACTTC
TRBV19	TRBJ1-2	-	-	CASSIPGVFNYGYTF	TGTGCCAGTAGTATTCCGGGGGTCTTTAACTATGGCTACACCTTC
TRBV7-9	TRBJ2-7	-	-	CASSPGPSYEQYF	TGTGCCAGCAGCCCCGGACCGTCCTACGAGCAGTACTTC
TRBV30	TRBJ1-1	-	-	CAWKQGLFAVEAFF	TGTGCCTGGAAACAGGGTCTCTTTGCCGTTGAAGCTTTCTTT
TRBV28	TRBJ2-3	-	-	CASSPPGPGADTQYF	TGTGCCAGCAGTCCCCCCGGTCCGGGGGCAGATACGCAGTATTTT
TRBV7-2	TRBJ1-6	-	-	CASSSYPQANSPLHF	TGTGCCAGCAGTTCATACCCACAGGCAAATTCACCCCTCCACTTT
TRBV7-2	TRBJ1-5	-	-	CASSFKGDQPQHF	TGTGCCAGCAGCTTTAAGGGAGATCAGCCCCAGCATTTT